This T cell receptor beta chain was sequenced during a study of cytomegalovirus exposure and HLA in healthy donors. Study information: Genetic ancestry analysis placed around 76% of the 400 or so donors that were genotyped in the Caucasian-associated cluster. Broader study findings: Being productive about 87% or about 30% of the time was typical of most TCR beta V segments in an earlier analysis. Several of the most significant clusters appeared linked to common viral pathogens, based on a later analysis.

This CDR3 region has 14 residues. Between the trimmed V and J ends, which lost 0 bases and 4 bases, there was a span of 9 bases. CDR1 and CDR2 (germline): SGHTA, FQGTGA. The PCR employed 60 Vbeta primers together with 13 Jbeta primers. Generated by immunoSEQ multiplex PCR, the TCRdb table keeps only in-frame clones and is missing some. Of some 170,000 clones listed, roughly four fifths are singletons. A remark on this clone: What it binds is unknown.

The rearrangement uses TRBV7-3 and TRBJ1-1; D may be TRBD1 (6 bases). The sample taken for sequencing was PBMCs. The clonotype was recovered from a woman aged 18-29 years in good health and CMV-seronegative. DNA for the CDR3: TGTGCCAGCAGCTTAACCAGGGGCGGCACTGAAGCTTTCTTT. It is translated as CASSLTRGGTEAFF.